The entry below describes one T cell receptor (beta chain). Its antigen is still unknown. V lost 5 bases to trimming and J lost 7 bases, with 17 bases between them. Per germline, CDR1 SGHAT and CDR2 FQNNGV. The CDR3 totals 14 residues. After extraction with the RNeasy kit, about 0.5 to 1 ug of the RNA was reverse transcribed using random hexamers. Amplification of TCR beta CDR3 used immunoSEQ multiplex PCR across 54 Vbeta and 13 Jbeta. TCRdb ran MiXCR on the immunoSEQ multiplex PCR reads and lists one entry per CDR3 protein. The sample lists 80,000 or so distinct CDR3 sequences; around 94% were seen once. These data originate in a study of CD8 T cells in Susac syndrome. Study-wide results and limits: There were 15 to 20 Susac-specific public clones in total CD8+ repertoires and five or six in CD8+ TEMRA repertoires.

The source material was CD8+ T cells from PBMCs. V gene TRBV11-2 combines with J gene TRBJ1-2; no definite D call. The TCR comes from a human donor with Susac syndrome. Here the CDR3 reads CASSPLNTGIGYTF. CDR3 DNA: TGTGCCAGCAGCCCCTTAAATACCGGAATTGGCTACACCTTC. The full variable domain, completed using reference TRBV11-2 and TRBJ1-2, is EAGVAQSPRYKIIEKRQSVAFWCNPISGHATLYWYQQILGQGPKLLIQFQNNGVVDDSQLPKDRFSAERLKGVDSTLKIQPAKLEDSAVYLCASSPLNTGIGYTFGSGTRLTVV.